Below are 20 T cell receptor beta chains sequenced from a single sample in a study of control samples from healthy donors and cancer patients. Assay used: immunoSEQ multiplex PCR; TCRdb lists only in-frame clones, some missing. Of roughly 170,000 clones listed, 94% are singletons. The source material was blood. Receptor source: a woman between 18 and 29 years old in good health.

V gene TRBV18 combines with J gene TRBJ2-3; tentatively, D is TRBD2 (6 bases). The CDR3 is made up of 14 amino acids. With 2 bases removed from V and 1 base from J, the gap between germline ends came to 7 bases. The germline V gene has CDR1 KGHSH and CDR2 LQKENI. The CDR3 reads CASSPGTGTDTQYF. The DNA for the CDR3 is TGTGCCAGCTCACCAGGGACTGGCACAGATACGCAGTATTTT. The whole variable domain, filled in from reference TRBV18 and TRBJ2-3, reads NAGVMQNPRHLVRRRGQEARLRCSPMKGHSHVYWYRQLPEEGLKFMVYLQKENIIDESGMPKERFSAEFPKEGPSILRIQQVVRGDSAAYFCASSPGTGTDTQYFGPGTRLTVL.

V and J are TRBV2 and TRBJ2-3; 7 nucleotides match TRBD1. The germline CDR1 and CDR2 sequences are SNHLY and FYNNEI. V dropped 6 bases and J dropped 8; count of bases not matched to a gene: 5. The length of the CDR3 is 12 residues. The CDR3: CASRSQGSTQYF. The DNA for the CDR3 is TGTGCCAGCAGGTCACAGGGGAGTACGCAGTATTTT. The full variable domain, in which reference TRBV2 and TRBJ2-3 provide the parts outside the CDR3, is EPEVTQTPSHQVTQMGQEVILRCVPISNHLYFYWYRQILGQKVEFLVSFYNNEISEKSEIFDDQFSVERPDGSNFTLKIRSTKLEDSAMYFCASRSQGSTQYFGPGTRLTVL.

In this sample, this clone turned up a few times. The rearrangement uses TRBV25-1 and TRBJ1-1; no clear D. Germline V lookup: CDR1 MGHDK, CDR2 SYGVNS. V was clipped by 0 bases and J by 1 base, with 9 bases between them. The CDR3 has 15 residues. The DNA for the CDR3 is TGTGCCAGCAGTGAATATGACGGCAAGAACACTGAAGCTTTCTTT. Translation: CASSEYDGKNTEAFF. Combining the CDR3 with reference TRBV25-1 and TRBJ1-1 gives the whole variable domain EADIYQTPRYLVIGTGKKITLECSQTMGHDKMYWYQQDPGMELHLIHYSYGVNSTEKGDLSSESTVSRIRTEHFPLTLESARPSHTSQYLCASSEYDGKNTEAFFGQGTRLTVV.

The chain links TRBV18 to TRBJ1-6; D is unresolved. This CDR3 region has 18 residues. Germline CDR1 KGHSH, CDR2 LQKENI. The V and J ends lost 2 bases and 2 bases respectively, with 16 bases between them. The CDR3 sequence is CASSPTGVSSPYNSPLHF. CDR3 DNA: TGTGCCAGCTCACCAACGGGAGTGTCGAGCCCCTATAATTCACCCCTCCACTTT. The full variable domain, rest sourced from reference TRBV18 and TRBJ1-6, is NAGVMQNPRHLVRRRGQEARLRCSPMKGHSHVYWYRQLPEEGLKFMVYLQKENIIDESGMPKERFSAEFPKEGPSILRIQQVVRGDSAAYFCASSPTGVSSPYNSPLHFGNGTRLTVT.

The J gene is TRBJ1-1, the V gene TRBV5-5; unclear D gene. CDR3 length equals 14 residues. Trimming removed 1 base from V and 8 bases from J, with 15 bases in between. Germline CDR1 SGHKS, CDR2 YYEKEE (reference sequence). CDR3 residues: CASSLMLSRREAFF. The CDR3 region has the DNA TGTGCCAGCAGCTTGATGCTTAGTCGCAGGGAAGCTTTCTTT.

The V gene is TRBV7-9, the J gene TRBJ1-1; D uncertain. Germline loops: CDR1 SEHNR, CDR2 FQNEAQ (reference sequence). The CDR3 is 15 residues long. V lost 6 bases to trimming and J lost 6 bases, with 20 bases between them. In nucleotides, the CDR3 is TGTGCCAGCAGGCAAACTGGAGCCACCTTCGCTGAAGCTTTCTTT. Protein sequence: CASRQTGATFAEAFF.

J is TRBJ2-2 and V is TRBV4-2; 9 nucleotides line up with TRBD2. V lost 1 base to trimming and J lost 6 bases; unmatched junction nucleotides: 6. Germline V gives CDR1 LGHNA, CDR2 YNFKEQ. This CDR3 contains 16 residues. The CDR3 spells CASSQVIQREAGELFF. The CDR3 DNA reads TGTGCCAGCAGCCAAGTGATCCAGCGGGAGGCCGGGGAGCTGTTTTTT.

With regard to this clone: Relative to the germline gene, one junction end is altered; a read error may explain this. The chain uses TRBV9 and TRBJ1-6, with D hard to call. The CDR3 runs to 15 residues. Germline assignment: CDR1 SGDLS and CDR2 YYNGEE. This chain's CDR3 is CASSVGDAYNSPLHF. The DNA of the CDR3 is TGTGCCAGCAGCGTAGGGGATGCCTACAATTCACCCCTCCACTTT.

The chain recombines TRBV2 with TRBJ2-6; 8 positions match TRBD1. V shed 10 bases and J 1 base; nucleotides not matched to a gene: 9. Germline values: CDR1 SNHLY, CDR2 FYNNEI. This CDR3 comprises 16 residues. CDR3 region: CATLDREVSGANVLTF. The CDR3, as DNA: TGTGCCACCTTGGACAGGGAGGTATCTGGGGCCAACGTCCTGACTTTC.

This clone was recorded once. V is TRBV28 and J is TRBJ2-5, with a possible D match to TRBD1 (6 bases). The CDR3 sequence is 11 residues long. Germline V gene sequence: CDR1 MDHEN, CDR2 SYDVKM. Trimming shortened V by 5 bases and J by 7 bases, and 8 bases separated the two germline ends. The CDR3 loop reads CASSLGGTQYF. The CDR3, as DNA: TGTGCCAGCAGTCTAGGGGGGACCCAGTACTTC.

The rearrangement links TRBV7-9 to TRBJ2-2; D not resolved. Germline-derived CDR1 and CDR2 are SEHNR and FQNEAQ (reference sequence). The ends were cut back, 9 bases at V and 1 base at J, with 3 bases in the middle. This CDR3 has 11 residues. CDR3 sequence: CARGNTGELFF. Here the CDR3 DNA reads TGTGCCAGGGGGAACACCGGGGAGCTGTTTTTT.

This clone was recorded only once. In DNA form, the CDR3 reads TGTGCCAGCAGCTTAGTTCAGGGGTCGGGGACCCAGTACTTC. As protein: CASSLVQGSGTQYF. V gene TRBV11-3 combines with J gene TRBJ2-5; D is perhaps TRBD1 (6 bases). CDR3 length equals 14 residues. Trimming pared 1 base from V and 7 bases from J, leaving 13 bases between. CDR1 and CDR2 (germline): SGHNT, YENEEA.

The sample holds one count of this clone. The V gene is TRBV10-1, the J gene TRBJ1-5; no firm D call. Germline loops: CDR1 WNHNN, CDR2 SYGVQD (reference sequence). This CDR3 has 15 residues. The ends were cut back, 4 bases at V and 4 bases at J, with 14 bases in the middle. In DNA form, the CDR3 reads TGCGCCAGCAGTGGGGAGGGTGTCAGGAATCAGCCCCAGCATTTT. Its translation is CASSGEGVRNQPQHF.

This chain links TRBV7-2 with TRBJ2-1; TRBD2 agrees at 7 bases. After removal of 3 bases from V and 2 bases from J, the junction contained 4 bases not matched to a gene. The CDR3 is made up of 15 amino acids. Germline V gene sequence: CDR1 SGHTA, CDR2 FQGNSA. CDR3 region: CASSFRAGPYNEQFF. CDR3 in DNA: TGTGCCAGCAGCTTTAGAGCGGGGCCCTACAATGAGCAGTTCTTC.

The chain recombines TRBV19 with TRBJ1-3, with 7 bases lining up with TRBD1. V shed 5 bases and J 0 bases; nucleotides not matched to a gene: 25. The germline V gene encodes CDR1 LNHDA and CDR2 SQIVND (reference sequence). The CDR3 consists of 22 residues. CDR3 sequence reads: CASSASRSGQNSFLNSGNTIYF. In nucleotides, the CDR3 is TGTGCCAGTAGTGCCTCACGCTCGGGACAGAACAGCTTCCTCAACTCTGGAAACACCATATATTTT. The full variable domain, completed using reference TRBV19 and TRBJ1-3, is DGGITQSPKYLFRKEGQNVTLSCEQNLNHDAMYWYRQDPGQGLRLIYYSQIVNDFQKGDIAEGYSVSREKKESFPLTVTSAQKNPTAFYLCASSASRSGQNSFLNSGNTIYFGEGSWLTVV.

This clone was seen a single time. This sequence joins TRBV28 and TRBJ1-4; TRBD1 matches 7 bases. The germline gives CDR1 MDHEN, CDR2 SYDVKM. The CDR3 is made up of 14 amino acids. V was pared by 5 bases and J by 7 bases, with 7 bases of the junction left unmatched. CDR3 protein: CASSPTGSVEKLFF. CDR3 DNA sequence: TGTGCCAGCAGTCCGACAGGGAGTGTTGAAAAACTGTTTTTT.

The V and J genes are TRBV3-1 (or the pseudogene TRBV3-2) and TRBJ2-5; the D gene is possibly TRBD2 (6 bases). The V and J ends lost 6 bases and 7 bases respectively, with 15 bases between them. Germline CDR1 is LGHDT and CDR2 is YNNKEL (reference sequence). The CDR3 sequence is 13 residues long. The CDR3 sequence is CASSPTRGGTQYF. DNA for the CDR3: TGTGCCAGCAGTCCTACGCGGGGTGGGACCCAGTACTTC.

The chain combines TRBV15 with TRBJ2-7; 15 nucleotides agree with TRBD2. CDR3 size: 19 residues. V was pared by 5 bases and J by 2 bases, with 13 bases of the junction left unmatched. Germline V gene data show CDR1 as LNHNV and CDR2 as YYDKDF (reference sequence). The CDR3 nucleotides are TGTGCCACCAGCGGTCGGACTAGCGGGAGGGCCAGAACGGCCTACGAGCAGTACTTC. Its protein product is CATSGRTSGRARTAYEQYF.

This rearrangement joins TRBV4-1 to TRBJ1-4; D gene uncertain. The length of the CDR3 is 19 residues. The V and J ends lost 6 bases and 0 bases respectively, with 23 bases between them. Looked up from germline, CDR1 is MGHRA and CDR2 is YSYEKL. CDR3 in DNA: TGCGCCAGCAGGCAAAGTCCAGATCACTCCATTGCAACTAATGAAAAACTGTTTTTT. It specifies CASRQSPDHSIATNEKLFF.

The CDR3 region is CAVRNTGNYGYTF. The CDR3 DNA follows: TGTGCCGTGAGAAACACAGGGAACTATGGCTACACCTTC. The chain joins TRBV6-5 to TRBJ1-2; weak D call: TRBD1 (6 bases). V lost 11 bases to trimming and J lost 2 bases, with 15 bases between them. The CDR3 runs 13 residues. CDR1 is MNHEY and CDR2 is SVGAGI in the germline V gene.